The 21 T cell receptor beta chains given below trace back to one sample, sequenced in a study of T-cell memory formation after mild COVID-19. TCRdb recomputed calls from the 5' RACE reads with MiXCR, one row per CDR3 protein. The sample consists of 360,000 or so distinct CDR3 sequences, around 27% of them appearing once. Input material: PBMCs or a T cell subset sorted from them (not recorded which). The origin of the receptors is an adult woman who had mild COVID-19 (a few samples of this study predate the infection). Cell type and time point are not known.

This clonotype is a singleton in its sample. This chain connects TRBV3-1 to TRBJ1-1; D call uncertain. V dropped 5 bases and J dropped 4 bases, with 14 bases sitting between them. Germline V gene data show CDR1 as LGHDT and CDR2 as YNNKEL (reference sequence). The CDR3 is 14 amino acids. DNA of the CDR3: TGTGCCAGCAGCACACATGGCGGGGTCACTGAAGCTTTCTTT. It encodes CASSTHGGVTEAFF.

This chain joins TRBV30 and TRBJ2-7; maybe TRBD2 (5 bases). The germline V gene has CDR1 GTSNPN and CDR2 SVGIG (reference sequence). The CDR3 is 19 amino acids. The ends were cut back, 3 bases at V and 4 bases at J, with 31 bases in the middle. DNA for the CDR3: TGTGCCTGGAGCTCCCTCTCGTCCGGGGTATCGACCCGAGGATACGAGCAGTACTTC. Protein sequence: CAWSSLSSGVSTRGYEQYF.

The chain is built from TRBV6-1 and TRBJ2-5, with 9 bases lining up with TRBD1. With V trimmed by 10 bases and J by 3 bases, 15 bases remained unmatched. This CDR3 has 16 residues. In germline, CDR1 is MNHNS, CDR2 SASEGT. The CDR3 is CATLPDAGQGKETQYF. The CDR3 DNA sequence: TGTGCCACCCTCCCCGACGCGGGACAGGGTAAAGAGACCCAGTACTTC.

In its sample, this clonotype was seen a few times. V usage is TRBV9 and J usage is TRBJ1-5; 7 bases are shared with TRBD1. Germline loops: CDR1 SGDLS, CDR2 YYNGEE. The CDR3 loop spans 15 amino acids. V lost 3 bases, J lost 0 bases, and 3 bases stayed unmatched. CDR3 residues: CASSDTGDSNQPQHF. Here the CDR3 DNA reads TGTGCCAGCAGCGACACAGGGGATAGCAATCAGCCCCAGCATTTT.

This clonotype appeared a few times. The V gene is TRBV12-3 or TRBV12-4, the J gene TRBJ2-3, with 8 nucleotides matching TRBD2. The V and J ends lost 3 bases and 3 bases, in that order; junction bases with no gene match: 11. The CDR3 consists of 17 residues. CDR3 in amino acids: CASSFPGLAGRTDTQYF. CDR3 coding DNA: TGTGCCAGCAGTTTCCCAGGACTAGCTGGGAGGACAGATACGCAGTATTTT.

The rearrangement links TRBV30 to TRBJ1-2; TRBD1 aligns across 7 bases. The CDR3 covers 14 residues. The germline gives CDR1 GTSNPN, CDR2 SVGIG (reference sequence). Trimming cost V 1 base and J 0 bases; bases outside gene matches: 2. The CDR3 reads CAWSDTGANYGYTF. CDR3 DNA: TGTGCCTGGAGTGATACAGGGGCTAACTATGGCTACACCTTC.

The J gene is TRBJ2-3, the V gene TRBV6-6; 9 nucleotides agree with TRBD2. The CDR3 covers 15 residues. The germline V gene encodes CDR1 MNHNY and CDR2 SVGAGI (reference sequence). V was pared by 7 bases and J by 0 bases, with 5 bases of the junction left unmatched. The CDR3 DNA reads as TGTGCCAGCAACCCCACTAGCGGGAGCACAGATACGCAGTATTTT. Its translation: CASNPTSGSTDTQYF.

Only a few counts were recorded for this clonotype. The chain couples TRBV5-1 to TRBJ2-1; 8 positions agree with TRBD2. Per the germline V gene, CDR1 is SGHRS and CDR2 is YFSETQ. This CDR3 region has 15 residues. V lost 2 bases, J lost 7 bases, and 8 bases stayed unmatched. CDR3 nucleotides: TGCGCCAGCAGCTTTACAAGCGGGAGAATTAATGAGCAGTTCTTC. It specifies CASSFTSGRINEQFF.

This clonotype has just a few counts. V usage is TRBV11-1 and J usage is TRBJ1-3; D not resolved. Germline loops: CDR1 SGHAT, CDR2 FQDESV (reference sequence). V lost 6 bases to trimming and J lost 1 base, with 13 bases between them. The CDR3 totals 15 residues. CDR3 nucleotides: TGTGCCAGCAGGTCCAACCGGGGATCTGGAAACACCATATATTTT. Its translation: CASRSNRGSGNTIYF.

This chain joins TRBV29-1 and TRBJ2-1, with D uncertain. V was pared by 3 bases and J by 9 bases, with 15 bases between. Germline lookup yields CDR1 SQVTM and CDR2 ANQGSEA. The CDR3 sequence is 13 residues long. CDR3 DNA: TGCAGCGTTGAGTTCGACCCTGGCATTGAGCAGTTCTTC. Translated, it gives CSVEFDPGIEQFF.

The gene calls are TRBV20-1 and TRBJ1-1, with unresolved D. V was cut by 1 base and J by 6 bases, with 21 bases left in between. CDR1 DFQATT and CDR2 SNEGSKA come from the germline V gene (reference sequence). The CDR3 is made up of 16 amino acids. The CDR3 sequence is CSARGSGGGLVPEAFF. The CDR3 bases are TGCAGTGCTAGAGGATCGGGAGGAGGGTTGGTCCCTGAAGCTTTCTTT.

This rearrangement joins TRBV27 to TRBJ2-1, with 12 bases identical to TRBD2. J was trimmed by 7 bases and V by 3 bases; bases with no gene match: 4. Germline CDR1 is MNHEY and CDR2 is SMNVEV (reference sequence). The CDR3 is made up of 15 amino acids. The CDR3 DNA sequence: TGTGCCAGCAGTTTTCTAGCGGGAGGGCTGAATGAGCAGTTCTTC. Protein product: CASSFLAGGLNEQFF.

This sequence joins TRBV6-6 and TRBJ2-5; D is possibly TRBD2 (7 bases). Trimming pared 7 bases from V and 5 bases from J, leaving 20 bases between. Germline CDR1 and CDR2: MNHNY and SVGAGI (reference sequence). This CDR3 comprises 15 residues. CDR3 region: CASTQLPRGGETQYF. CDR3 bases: TGTGCCAGCACTCAGCTCCCTAGGGGGGGGGAGACCCAGTACTTC.

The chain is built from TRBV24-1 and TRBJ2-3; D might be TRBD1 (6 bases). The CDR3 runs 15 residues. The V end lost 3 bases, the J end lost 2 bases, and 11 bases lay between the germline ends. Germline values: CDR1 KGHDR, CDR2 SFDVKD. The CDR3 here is CATSDRQETTDTQYF. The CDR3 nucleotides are TGTGCCACCAGTGATCGACAGGAGACCACAGATACGCAGTATTTT.

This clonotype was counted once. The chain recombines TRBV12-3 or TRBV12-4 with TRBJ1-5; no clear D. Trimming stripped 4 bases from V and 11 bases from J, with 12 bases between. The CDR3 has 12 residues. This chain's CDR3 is CASSSQASAQHF. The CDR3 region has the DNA TGTGCCAGCAGTTCGCAGGCCTCGGCCCAGCATTTT.

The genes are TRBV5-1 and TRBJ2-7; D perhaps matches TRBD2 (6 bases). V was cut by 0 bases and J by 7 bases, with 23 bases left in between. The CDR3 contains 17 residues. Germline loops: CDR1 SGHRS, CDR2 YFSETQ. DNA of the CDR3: TGCGCCAGCAGCTTGGGAAGGCCGGGGGTGTCCTCTCGGGAGCAGTACTTC. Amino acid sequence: CASSLGRPGVSSREQYF.

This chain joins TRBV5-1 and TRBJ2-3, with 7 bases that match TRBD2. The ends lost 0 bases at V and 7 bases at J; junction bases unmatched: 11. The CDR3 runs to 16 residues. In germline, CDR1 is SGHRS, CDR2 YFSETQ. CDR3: CASSLEAGGSRNTQYF. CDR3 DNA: TGCGCCAGCAGCTTGGAGGCCGGGGGGTCCAGGAATACGCAGTATTTT.

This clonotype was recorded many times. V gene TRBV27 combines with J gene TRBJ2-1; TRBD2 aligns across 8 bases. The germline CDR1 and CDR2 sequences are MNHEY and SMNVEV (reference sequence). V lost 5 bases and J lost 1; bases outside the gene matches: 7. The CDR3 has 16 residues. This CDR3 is CASSRSGTSSYNEQFF. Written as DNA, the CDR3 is TGTGCCAGCAGTCGTTCCGGGACTAGTTCCTACAATGAGCAGTTCTTC.

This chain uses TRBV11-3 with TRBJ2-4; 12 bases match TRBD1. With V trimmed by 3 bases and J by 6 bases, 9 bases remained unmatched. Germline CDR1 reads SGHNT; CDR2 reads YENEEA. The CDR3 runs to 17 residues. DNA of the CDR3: TGTGCCAGCAGCTTCTCCGGGACAGGGGGCCAGGGAAACATTCAGTACTTC. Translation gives CASSFSGTGGQGNIQYF.

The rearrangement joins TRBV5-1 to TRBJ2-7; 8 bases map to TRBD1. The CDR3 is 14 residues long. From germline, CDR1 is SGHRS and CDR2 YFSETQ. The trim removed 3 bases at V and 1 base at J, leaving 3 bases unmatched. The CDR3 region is CASSSTGESYEQYF. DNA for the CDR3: TGCGCCAGCAGCTCGACAGGGGAGTCCTACGAGCAGTACTTC.

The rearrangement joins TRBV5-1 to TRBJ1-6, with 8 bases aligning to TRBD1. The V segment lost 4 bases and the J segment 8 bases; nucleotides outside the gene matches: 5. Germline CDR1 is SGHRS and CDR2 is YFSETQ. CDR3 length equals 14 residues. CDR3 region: CASSGDRHYSPLHF. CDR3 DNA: TGCGCCAGCAGCGGGGACAGGCACTATTCACCCCTCCACTTT.